These T cell receptor beta chains were read from a single sample in a study of T cell changes during pregnancy in multiple sclerosis. Clones were read by immunoSEQ multiplex PCR, and TCRdb kept only the in-frame ones, dropping some. The sample holds about 29,000 clones, roughly 90% seen once. Source: CD8+ T cells from peripheral blood mononuclear cells, taken after pregnancy. The receptors stem from a female donor with multiple sclerosis, enrolled in a pregnancy study. Each CDR3 is given with its conserved first and last residue. The D gene is left open where the match is weak. For some rows the clone size is stated as once, few or many, or as a class when expanded; others skip it.

D	length	size	J	V	DNA	CDR3
-	15	once	TRBJ2-7	TRBV2	TGTGCCAGCAGATATACGGACTACCTCAACTACGAGCAGTACTTC	CASRYTDYLNYEQYF
-	16	-	TRBJ2-1	TRBV4-3	TGCGCCAGCAGCCAAGAAGACGGGAGCTCCTACAATGAGCAGTTCTTC	CASSQEDGSSYNEQFF
TRBD2	14	-	TRBJ2-1	TRBV29-1	TGCAGCGTCCCATGGGCGGGAGGGGGGAATGAGCAGTTCTTC	CSVPWAGGGNEQFF
TRBD2	16	-	TRBJ2-5	TRBV19	TGTGCCAGTAGTAAGGGACTAGCGGGAGCTCGGGAGACCCAGTACTTC	CASSKGLAGARETQYF
TRBD2	14	-	TRBJ2-1	TRBV6-4	TGTGCCAGCAGTGACTCCGGGGGGGCCAATGAGCAGTTCTTC	CASSDSGGANEQFF
TRBD2	19	-	TRBJ2-1	TRBV11-2	TGTGCCAGCAGTAATTATGTACTAGCGGGGACTAGCTCCTACAATGAGCAGTTCTTC	CASSNYVLAGTSSYNEQFF
TRBD1	15	-	TRBJ2-7	TRBV7-9	TGTGCCAGCAGCCAAGGGACAGTTCGATCCTACGAGCAGTACTTC	CASSQGTVRSYEQYF
-	13	-	TRBJ2-7	TRBV7-6	TGTGCCAGCAGCTCGGGAGAAAACTACGAGCAGTACTTC	CASSSGENYEQYF
-	14	few	TRBJ2-3	TRBV28	TGTGCCAGCAGTTTCCTAGAGGCGTGGGATACGCAGTATTTT	CASSFLEAWDTQYF
TRBD1	14	-	TRBJ2-2	TRBV30	TGTGCCTGGAGGACAGGGGGTGACACCGGGGAGCTGTTTTTT	CAWRTGGDTGELFF
-	14	-	TRBJ2-3	TRBV10-3	TGTGCCATCAGTGAGTTTGAGAGCACAGATACGCAGTATTTT	CAISEFESTDTQYF
TRBD2	17	-	TRBJ2-7	TRBV4-3	TGCGCCAGCAGCCAACAGACTAGCGGGGGGGGAGCCGACGAGCAGTACTTC	CASSQQTSGGGADEQYF
-	16	-	TRBJ2-1	TRBV5-1	TGCGCCAGCAGCTTGGTTCCGGCGGCTACCTACAATGAGCAGTTCTTC	CASSLVPAATYNEQFF
-	13	medium-sized	TRBJ1-2	TRBV19	TGTGCCAGTAGTAAGGACAGCTACTATGGCTACACCTTC	CASSKDSYYGYTF
-	15	-	TRBJ1-5	TRBV19	TGTGCCAGTAGTAACCCGCAGGGAGGGGTTCAGCCCCAGCATTTT	CASSNPQGGVQPQHF
-	15	-	TRBJ1-5	TRBV9	TGTGCCAGCAGCGATGGGGGGGCAATCAATCAGCCCCAGCATTTT	CASSDGGAINQPQHF
TRBD1	16	few	TRBJ1-1	TRBV30	TGTGCCTGGAGGTGGGAGGTGACAGGGGTGGGCACTGAAGCTTTCTTT	CAWRWEVTGVGTEAFF
TRBD2	16	-	TRBJ2-3	TRBV7-9	TGTGCCAGCAGCCCAAGACTAGCGGGAGGCACAGATACGCAGTATTTT	CASSPRLAGGTDTQYF
-	16	-	TRBJ2-7	TRBV19	TGTGCCAGTAGTATATCTGGCGGGAACTGGGGCTACGAGCAGTACTTC	CASSISGGNWGYEQYF
TRBD2	14	once	TRBJ2-7	TRBV5-6	TGTGCCAGCAGCGAGGGCGGGAGAATTTACGAGCAGTACTTC	CASSEGGRIYEQYF
-	15	once	TRBJ2-1	TRBV7-2	TGTGCCAGCAACACCCTGGTTGGGGGGATGAATGAGCAGTTCTTC	CASNTLVGGMNEQFF
TRBD1	14	-	TRBJ2-5	TRBV5-3	TGTGCCAGAAGCTTGTCGGACAGGGAAGAGACCCAGTACTTC	CARSLSDREETQYF
-	13	-	TRBJ1-1	TRBV6-1	TGTGCCAGCAGTGGGGGGGACGGGGCTGAAGCTTTCTTT	CASSGGDGAEAFF
-	14	-	TRBJ2-1	TRBV19	TGTGCCAGTAGTATTGTGCTAGCGACGGGTGAGCAGTTCTTC	CASSIVLATGEQFF
TRBD1	14	-	TRBJ1-1	TRBV6-5	TGTGCCAGCACCCGGACAGGGAGGAACACTGAAGCTTTCTTT	CASTRTGRNTEAFF
TRBD1	13	-	TRBJ1-2	TRBV28	TGTGCCAGCAGGATACAGGGGGCGGATGGCTACACCTTC	CASRIQGADGYTF
TRBD2	16	-	TRBJ2-3	TRBV15	TGTGCCACCAGCAGGGATTCAGGACTAGCGGGAGATACGCAGTATTTT	CATSRDSGLAGDTQYF
TRBD1	17	many	TRBJ1-1	TRBV19	TGTGCCAGTAGTATTCCTCCCGGACAGGGGCCGAACACTGAAGCTTTCTTT	CASSIPPGQGPNTEAFF
TRBD2	17	-	TRBJ2-6	TRBV7-9	TGTGCCAGCAGCGCGGGGGATTCTAGCTCTGGGGCCAACGTCCTGACTTTC	CASSAGDSSSGANVLTF
TRBD2	16	-	TRBJ2-1	TRBV4-3	TGCGCCAGCAGCCAAGATATCCAGCGGGGAAGGGATGAGCAGTTCTTC	CASSQDIQRGRDEQFF
TRBD1	17	-	TRBJ2-2	TRBV7-6	TGTGCCAGCAGCTTAGGGGTGACAGGGGCATATTCCGGGGAGCTGTTTTTT	CASSLGVTGAYSGELFF
-	14	-	TRBJ1-1	TRBV5-8	TGTGCCAGCAGCCGCAGGGGAGAAAGCACTGAAGCTTTCTTT	CASSRRGESTEAFF
TRBD2	15	-	TRBJ2-2	TRBV27	TGTGCCAGCTCCCGAGGACTAGCGGTGGGCGGGGAGCTGTTTTTT	CASSRGLAVGGELFF